These 13 T cell receptor beta chains were sequenced from one sample in a study of blood T cell repertoires in COVID-19. TCRdb keeps only in-frame clones here, not all; method: immunoSEQ multiplex PCR. The data contain approximately 100,000 clones, under 75% of them singletons. The material sequenced was peripheral blood. The receptors shown here come from an older man with acute or convalescent COVID-19.

This rearrangement joins TRBV27 to TRBJ2-7; D might be TRBD2 (6 bases). The CDR3 runs 14 residues. Between the trimmed V and J ends, which lost 5 bases and 4 bases, there was a span of 15 bases. Germline CDR1 is MNHEY and CDR2 is SMNVEV (reference sequence). The chain's CDR3 is CASSPHGSTYEQYF. For the CDR3, the DNA is TGTGCCAGCAGTCCCCACGGGAGTACTTACGAGCAGTACTTC.

This clone showed up just a few times. The chain couples TRBV11-2 to TRBJ1-2; no definite D call. The CDR3 spans 13 residues. The germline V gene has CDR1 SGHAT and CDR2 FQNNGV. V was pared by 2 bases and J by 6 bases, with 10 bases between. CDR3 sequence (DNA): TGTGCCAGCAGCTTAAGCCCGTTAGATGGCTACACCTTC. This sequence encodes CASSLSPLDGYTF.

This clone was counted a few times. V usage is TRBV7-9 and J usage is TRBJ2-3; 7 positions agree with TRBD2. Unmatched junction bases numbered 7, after V lost 5 bases and J lost 5 bases. Looked up from germline, CDR1 is SEHNR and CDR2 is FQNEAQ (reference sequence). The CDR3 has 14 residues. The CDR3 nucleotides are TGTGCCAGCAGCCCTAGTTTAGCGGGAGATACGCAGTATTTT. Its translation: CASSPSLAGDTQYF.

The chain recombines TRBV5-1 with TRBJ2-1; no definite D call. V lost 4 bases and J lost 0, with 8 bases in between. CDR1 is SGHRS and CDR2 is YFSETQ in the germline V gene. The CDR3 consists of 14 residues. The CDR3 region has the DNA TGCGCCAGCAGCCCCGAGAGCTCCTACAATGAGCAGTTCTTC. Protein product: CASSPESSYNEQFF.

The V call is TRBV4-1, the J call TRBJ1-5, with a possible D match to TRBD1 (6 bases). Germline CDR1 and CDR2: MGHRA and YSYEKL. The CDR3 has 15 amino acids. The V end was cut by 4 bases, the J end by 7 bases, with 17 bases between. Written as DNA, the CDR3 is TGCGCCAGCAGCCCTCAGGGGCTGGTTGGACAGCCCCAGCATTTT. It codes for CASSPQGLVGQPQHF.

The chain uses TRBV24-1 and TRBJ2-1; 8 bases match TRBD2. The CDR3 has 13 amino acids. CDR1 is KGHDR and CDR2 is SFDVKD in the germline V gene. V was clipped by 9 bases and J by 9 bases; unmatched bases: 9. The CDR3 loop is CATGTGGPREQFF. CDR3 DNA sequence: TGTGCCACCGGTACGGGAGGGCCACGTGAGCAGTTCTTC.

The chain uses TRBV30 and TRBJ1-2; perhaps TRBD1 as D (5 bases). V dropped 5 bases and J dropped 5 bases, with 9 bases sitting between them. CDR3 length: 11 amino acids. The V gene's germline CDR1 is GTSNPN and CDR2 SVGIG (reference sequence). The chain's CDR3 is CAWWGVYGYTF. The CDR3 DNA is TGTGCCTGGTGGGGGGTTTATGGCTACACCTTC.

This clone was observed a few times. J is TRBJ2-1 and V is TRBV5-1; D call uncertain. Germline V CDR1 and CDR2: SGHRS, YFSETQ. V lost 0 bases, J lost 8 bases, and 12 bases lay in between. CDR3 length: 14 amino acids. CDR3 region: CASSLGLESDEQFF. CDR3 coding DNA: TGCGCCAGCAGCTTGGGGTTGGAGTCTGATGAGCAGTTCTTC.

The chain recombines TRBV9 with TRBJ2-3; no reliable D call. Germline assignment: CDR1 SGDLS and CDR2 YYNGEE. The CDR3 runs to 15 residues. V lost 1 base, J lost 3 bases, and 12 bases lay in between. CDR3 loop: CASSVSSHGTDTQYF. In DNA, the CDR3 is TGTGCCAGCAGCGTAAGTTCACACGGGACAGATACGCAGTATTTT.

This clone has at least ten counts. The chain has TRBV9 and TRBJ2-7; D is unresolved. CDR3 size: 13 residues. The germline CDR1 and CDR2 sequences are SGDLS and YYNGEE. V lost 8 bases to trimming and J lost 6 bases, with 18 bases between them. Here the CDR3 reads CASSSYGLIEQYF. CDR3 in DNA: TGTGCCAGTTCTTCATACGGTCTTATCGAGCAGTACTTC.

The chain links TRBV9 to TRBJ2-3, with 7 bases fitting TRBD2. After removal of 2 bases from V and 2 bases from J, the junction contained 5 bases not matched to a gene. In germline, CDR1 is SGDLS, CDR2 YYNGEE. CDR3 length: 15 amino acids. The CDR3 loop reads CASSVRAGPTDTQYF. CDR3 sequence (DNA): TGTGCCAGCAGCGTCCGAGCGGGACCCACAGATACGCAGTATTTT. The full variable domain, with the rest looked up from reference TRBV9 and TRBJ2-3, is DSGVTQTPKHLITATGQRVTLRCSPRSGDLSVYWYQQSLDQGLQFLIQYYNGEERAKGNILERFSAQQFPDLHSELNLSSLELGDSALYFCASSVRAGPTDTQYFGPGTRLTVL.

The chain combines TRBV29-1 with TRBJ2-1; D not certain. The ends were cut back, 1 base at V and 9 bases at J, with 7 bases in the middle. Germline V gives CDR1 SQVTM, CDR2 ANQGSEA. This CDR3 has 11 residues. The CDR3 loop is CSVEARVEQFF. The DNA for the CDR3 is TGCAGCGTTGAAGCCCGGGTTGAGCAGTTCTTC.

This clone was seen a single time. This chain links TRBV2 with TRBJ2-5, with 9 bases identical to TRBD1. This CDR3 is 12 amino acids long. CDR1 is SNHLY, CDR2 FYNNEI, per germline. V was pared by 11 bases and J by 4 bases, with 5 bases of the junction left unmatched. The CDR3 nucleotides read TGTGCCGTTTCGGACAGGGGAGAGACCCAGTACTTC. Encoded protein: CAVSDRGETQYF.